The sequence of this T cell receptor beta chain was determined in a study of blood T cell repertoires in COVID-19. Study details: From the United States, Italy and Spain came samples of acute and convalescent COVID-19.

Original processing methods: Reference gene primers were amplified, and this amplification served to estimate nucleated cell counts. The repertoire was sequenced with immunoSEQ multiplex PCR; TCRdb's copy has only in-frame clones and lacks some. D and trimming come from the DNA, and the V and J calls and clone size come from that table. The table includes 380,000 or so clones, roughly 90% detected once. Germline V gives CDR1 LNHNV, CDR2 YYDKDF (reference sequence). The CDR3 sequence is 14 residues long. Trimming shortened V by 3 bases and J by 1 base, and 9 bases separated the two germline ends. This clone has only one observation. The participants were between roughly 18 and 89 years old and came from roughly 24 US areas. Cohorts were assigned according to the clinical history that participants reported.

Material: PBMCs or T cells enriched from blood (not recorded which). The clonotype originates from a woman aged 30 to 39 with acute COVID-19. The V call is TRBV15, the J call TRBJ1-1, with D hard to call. CDR3 sequence reads: CATSRGNWNTEAFF. The CDR3 DNA reads TGTGCCACCAGCAGGGGCAACTGGAACACTGAAGCTTTCTTT.